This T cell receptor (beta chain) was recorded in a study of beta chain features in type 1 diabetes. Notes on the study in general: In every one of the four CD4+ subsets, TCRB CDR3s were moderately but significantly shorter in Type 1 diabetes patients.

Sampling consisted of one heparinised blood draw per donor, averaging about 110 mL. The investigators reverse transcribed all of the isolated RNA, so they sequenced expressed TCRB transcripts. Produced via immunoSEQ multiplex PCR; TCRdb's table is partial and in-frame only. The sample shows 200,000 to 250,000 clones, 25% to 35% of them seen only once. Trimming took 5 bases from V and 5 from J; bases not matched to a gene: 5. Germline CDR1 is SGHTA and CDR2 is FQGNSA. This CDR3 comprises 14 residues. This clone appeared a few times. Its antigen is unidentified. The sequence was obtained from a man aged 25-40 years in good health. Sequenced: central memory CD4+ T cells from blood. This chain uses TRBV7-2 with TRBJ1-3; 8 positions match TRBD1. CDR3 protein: CASSRDRSRNTIYF. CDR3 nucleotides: TGTGCCAGCAGCCGGGACAGGAGTAGAAACACCATATATTTT.